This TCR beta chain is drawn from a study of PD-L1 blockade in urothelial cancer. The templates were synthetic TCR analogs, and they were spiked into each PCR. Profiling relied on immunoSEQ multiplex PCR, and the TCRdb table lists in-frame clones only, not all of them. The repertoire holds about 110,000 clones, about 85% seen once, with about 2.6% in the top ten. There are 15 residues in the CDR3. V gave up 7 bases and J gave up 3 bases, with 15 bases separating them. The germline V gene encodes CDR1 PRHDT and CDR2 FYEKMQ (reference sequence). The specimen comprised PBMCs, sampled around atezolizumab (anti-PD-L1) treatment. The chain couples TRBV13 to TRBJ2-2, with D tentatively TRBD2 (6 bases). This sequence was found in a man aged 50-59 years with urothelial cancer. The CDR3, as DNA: TGTGCCAGCAATCCTCGGGGGAAGGACACCGGGGAGCTGTTTTTT. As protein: CASNPRGKDTGELFF.